This T cell receptor beta chain came from a study of regulatory and conventional T cells in RAG deficiency. Sequenced by immunoSEQ multiplex PCR; TCRdb stores in-frame clones only, minus some. Of about 7,100 clones listed, under 95% are singletons. The CDR3 totals 12 residues. Trimming took off 10 bases at V and 4 bases at J, with 13 bases between the two ends. CDR1 is MRHNA, CDR2 SNTAGT, per germline. General study results and limits: Patient subsets had shorter CDR3s; Omenn Treg-Tconv overlap exceeded 85%.

On this clone itself: Its antigen is still unknown.

Genomic DNA came from blood regulatory T cells gated CD4+ CD25-high CD127-low. These data also featured in a second study, about regulatory T cells. As that study records: Primers: 52 TRBV forward and 13 TRBJ reverse.

This chain links TRBV6-4 with TRBJ1-2; D gene unclear. The receptor was isolated from a human donor in good health. Sample: CD127- CD25+ CD4+ Tregs sorted from blood. The CDR3 nucleotides read TGTGCCACCCCGGGGAGGGCCTATGGCTACACCTTC. Amino acids: CATPGRAYGYTF.